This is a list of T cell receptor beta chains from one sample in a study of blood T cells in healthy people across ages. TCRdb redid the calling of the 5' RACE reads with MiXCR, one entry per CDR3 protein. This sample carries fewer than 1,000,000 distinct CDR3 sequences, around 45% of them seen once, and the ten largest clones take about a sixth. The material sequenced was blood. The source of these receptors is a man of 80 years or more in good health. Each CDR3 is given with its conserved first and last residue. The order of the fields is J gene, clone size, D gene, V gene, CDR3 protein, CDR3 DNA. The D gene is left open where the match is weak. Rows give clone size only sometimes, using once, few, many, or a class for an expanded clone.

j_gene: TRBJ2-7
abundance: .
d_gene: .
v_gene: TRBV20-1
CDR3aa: CGARGKGKDSYEQYF
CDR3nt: TGCGGTGCTAGGGGCAAGGGCAAAGACTCCTACGAGCAGTACTTC

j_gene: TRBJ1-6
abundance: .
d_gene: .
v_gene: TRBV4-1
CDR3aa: CASSQSTGSNSPLHF
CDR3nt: TGCGCCAGCAGCCAATCTACAGGGAGTAATTCACCCCTCCACTTT

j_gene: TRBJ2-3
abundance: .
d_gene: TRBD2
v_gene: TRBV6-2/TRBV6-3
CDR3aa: CATYNSGDSTDTQYF
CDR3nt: TGTGCCACGTACAACAGCGGGGACAGCACAGATACGCAGTATTTT

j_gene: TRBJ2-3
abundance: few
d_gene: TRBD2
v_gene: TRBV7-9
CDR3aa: CASSSGLAAQYF
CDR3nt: TGTGCCAGCAGCTCCGGACTAGCGGCGCAGTATTTT

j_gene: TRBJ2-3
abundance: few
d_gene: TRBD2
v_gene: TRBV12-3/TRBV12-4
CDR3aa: CASSLGARAGGYTQYF
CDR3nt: TGTGCCAGCAGTTTAGGGGCGCGAGCGGGAGGATATACGCAGTATTTT

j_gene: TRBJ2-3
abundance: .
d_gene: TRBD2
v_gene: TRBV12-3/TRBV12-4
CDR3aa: CASSSRRGGDDTQYF
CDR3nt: TGTGCCAGCAGCTCCCGGCGGGGGGGCGATGATACGCAGTATTTT

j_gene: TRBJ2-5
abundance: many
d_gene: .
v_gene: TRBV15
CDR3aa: CATSRDVQTRETQYF
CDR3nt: TGTGCCACCAGCAGAGATGTACAAACCAGAGAGACCCAGTACTTC

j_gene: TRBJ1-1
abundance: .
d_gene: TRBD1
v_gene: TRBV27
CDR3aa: CASSADRGTMNTEAFF
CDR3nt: TGTGCCAGCAGTGCCGACAGGGGGACTATGAACACTGAAGCTTTCTTT

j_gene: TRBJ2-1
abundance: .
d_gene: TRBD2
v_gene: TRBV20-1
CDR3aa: CSATGTSGRMGDKQFF
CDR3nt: TGCAGTGCCACGGGGACTAGCGGGAGAATGGGCGATAAGCAGTTCTTC

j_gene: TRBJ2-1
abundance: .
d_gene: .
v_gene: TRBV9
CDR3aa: CASTLTGVGREQFF
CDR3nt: TGTGCCAGCACCCTTACTGGGGTGGGACGCGAGCAGTTCTTC

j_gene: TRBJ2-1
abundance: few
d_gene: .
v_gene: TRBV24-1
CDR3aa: CATSAPGHRNEQFF
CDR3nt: TGTGCCACCAGTGCCCCGGGACATCGGAATGAGCAGTTCTTC

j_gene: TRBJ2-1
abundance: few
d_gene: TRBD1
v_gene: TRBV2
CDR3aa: CASTTGVNEQFF
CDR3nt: TGTGCCAGCACGACAGGGGTCAATGAGCAGTTCTTC

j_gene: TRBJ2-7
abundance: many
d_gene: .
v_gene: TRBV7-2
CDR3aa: CASSPNGVLHEQYF
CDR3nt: TGTGCCAGCAGCCCCAACGGGGTCTTGCACGAGCAGTACTTC

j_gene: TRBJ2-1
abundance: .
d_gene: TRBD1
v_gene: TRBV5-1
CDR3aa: CASSYGQGAGEQFF
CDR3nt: TGCGCCAGCAGCTATGGACAGGGGGCCGGTGAGCAGTTCTTC

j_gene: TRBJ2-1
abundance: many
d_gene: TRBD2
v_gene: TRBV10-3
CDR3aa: CATTGTSGVKQFF
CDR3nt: TGTGCCACTACCGGGACTAGCGGAGTAAAACAGTTCTTC

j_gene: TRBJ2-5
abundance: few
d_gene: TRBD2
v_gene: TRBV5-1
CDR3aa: CASSPTSGSWETQYF
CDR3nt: TGCGCCAGCAGCCCGACTAGCGGGAGCTGGGAGACCCAGTACTTC

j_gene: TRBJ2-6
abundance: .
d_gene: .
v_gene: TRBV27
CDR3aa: CASASSGANVLTF
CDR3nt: TGTGCCAGCGCCTCCTCTGGGGCCAACGTCCTGACTTTC

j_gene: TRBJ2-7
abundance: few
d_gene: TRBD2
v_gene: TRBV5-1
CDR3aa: CASSSLAGGIYEQYF
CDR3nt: TGCGCCAGCAGCTCACTAGCGGGAGGAATCTACGAGCAGTACTTC

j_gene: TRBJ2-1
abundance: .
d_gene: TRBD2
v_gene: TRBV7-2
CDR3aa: CASSLNRDGLAGEKGEQFF
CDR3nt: TGTGCCAGCAGCTTAAACAGGGACGGACTAGCGGGAGAGAAGGGTGAGCAGTTCTTC

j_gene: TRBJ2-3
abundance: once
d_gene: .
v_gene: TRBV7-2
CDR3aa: CASSLVPGDRADTQYF
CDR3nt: TGTGCCAGCAGCTTAGTACCGGGGGATCGCGCAGATACGCAGTATTTT

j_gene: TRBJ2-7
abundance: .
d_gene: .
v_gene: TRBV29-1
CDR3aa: CSVGSASYEQYF
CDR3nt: TGCAGCGTTGGGTCTGCCTCCTACGAGCAGTACTTC

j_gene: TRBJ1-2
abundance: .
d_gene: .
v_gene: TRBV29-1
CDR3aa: CSVESGYGYTF
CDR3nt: TGCAGCGTTGAATCCGGCTATGGCTACACCTTC

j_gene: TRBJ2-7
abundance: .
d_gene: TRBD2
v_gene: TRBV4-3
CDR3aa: CASSQDTTSGRFDNEQYF
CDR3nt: TGCGCCAGCAGCCAAGATACGACTAGCGGGAGGTTCGACAATGAGCAGTACTTC

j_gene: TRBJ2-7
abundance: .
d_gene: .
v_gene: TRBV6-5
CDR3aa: CASRAPSANEQYF
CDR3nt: TGCGCCAGCAGAGCGCCTAGCGCCAATGAGCAGTACTTC

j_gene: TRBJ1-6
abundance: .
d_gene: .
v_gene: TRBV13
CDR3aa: CASGRRVRAKGSNSPLHF
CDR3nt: TGTGCCAGCGGTCGAAGGGTTAGGGCTAAGGGGTCCAATTCACCCCTCCACTTT

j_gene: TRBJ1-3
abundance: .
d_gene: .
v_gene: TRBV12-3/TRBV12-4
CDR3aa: CASRWTSGNTIYF
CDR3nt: TGTGCCAGCAGGTGGACCTCTGGAAACACCATATATTTT

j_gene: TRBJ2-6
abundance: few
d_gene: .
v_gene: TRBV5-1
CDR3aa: CASSLIPEDSGANVLTF
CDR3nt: TGCGCCAGCAGCTTAATCCCGGAAGACTCTGGGGCCAACGTCCTGACTTTC

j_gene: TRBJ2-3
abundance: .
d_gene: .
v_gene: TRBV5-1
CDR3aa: CASSLLQGANTQYF
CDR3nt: TGCGCCAGCAGCTTGCTACAGGGTGCGAATACGCAGTATTTT

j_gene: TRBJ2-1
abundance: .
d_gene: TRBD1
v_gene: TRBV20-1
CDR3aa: CSVTGGPNYNEQFF
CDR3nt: TGCAGTGTCACAGGGGGCCCGAACTACAATGAGCAGTTCTTC

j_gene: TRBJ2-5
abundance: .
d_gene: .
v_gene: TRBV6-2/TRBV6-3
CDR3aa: CASTKLDIKTQETQYF
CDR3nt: TGTGCCAGCACTAAACTGGATATCAAGACCCAAGAGACCCAGTACTTC

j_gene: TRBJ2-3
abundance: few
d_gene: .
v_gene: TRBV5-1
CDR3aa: CASSLGLAPNTDTQYF
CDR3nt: TGCGCCAGCAGCTTGGGGCTAGCCCCAAACACAGATACGCAGTATTTT

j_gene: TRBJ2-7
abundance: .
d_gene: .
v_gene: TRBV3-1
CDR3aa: CASSSLLREQYF
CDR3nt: TGTGCCAGCAGCTCTCTCCTGCGCGAGCAGTACTTC

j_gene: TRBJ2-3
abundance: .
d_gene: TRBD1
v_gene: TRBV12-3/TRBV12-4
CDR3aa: CASRRTGSGDTQYF
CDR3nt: TGTGCCAGCAGGCGGACAGGATCGGGCGATACGCAGTATTTT

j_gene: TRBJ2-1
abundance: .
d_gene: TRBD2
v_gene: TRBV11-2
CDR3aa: CASTLGGDNEQFF
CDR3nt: TGTGCCAGCACCTTGGGAGGGGACAATGAGCAGTTCTTC

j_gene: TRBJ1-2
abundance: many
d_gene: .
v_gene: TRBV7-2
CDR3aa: CASSLEGMNTF
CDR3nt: TGTGCCAGCAGCTTAGAAGGGATGAACACCTTC

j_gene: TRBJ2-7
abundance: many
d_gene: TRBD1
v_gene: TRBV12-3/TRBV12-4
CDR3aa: CASRSGTASYEQYF
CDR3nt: TGTGCCAGCAGGTCCGGGACAGCCTCCTACGAGCAGTACTTC

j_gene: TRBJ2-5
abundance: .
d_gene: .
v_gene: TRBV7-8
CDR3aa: CASSHAFGRGRNFQETQYF
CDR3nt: TGTGCCAGCAGCCACGCATTTGGGCGGGGTCGCAACTTCCAAGAGACCCAGTACTTC

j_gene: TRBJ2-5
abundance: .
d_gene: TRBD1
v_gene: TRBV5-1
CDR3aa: CASSDQTGAPYGQYF
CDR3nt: TGCGCCAGCAGCGACCAGACAGGGGCCCCCTACGGGCAGTACTTC

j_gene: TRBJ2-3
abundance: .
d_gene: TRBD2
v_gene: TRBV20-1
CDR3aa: CSAEDATSGPTDTQYF
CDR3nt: TGCAGTGCCGAAGACGCGACTAGCGGGCCCACAGATACGCAGTATTTT

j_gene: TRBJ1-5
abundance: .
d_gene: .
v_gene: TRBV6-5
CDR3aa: CAIGRVGQPQHF
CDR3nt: TGTGCCATCGGCAGGGTTGGGCAGCCCCAGCATTTT

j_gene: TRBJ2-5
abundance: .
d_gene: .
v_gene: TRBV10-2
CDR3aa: CASSERGEDPKETQYF
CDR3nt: TGCGCCAGCAGTGAAAGGGGGGAAGACCCAAAAGAGACCCAGTACTTC

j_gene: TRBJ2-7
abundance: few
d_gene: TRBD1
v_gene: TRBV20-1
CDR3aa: CSASRDRVYHEQYF
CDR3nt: TGCAGTGCTAGTAGGGACAGGGTATACCACGAGCAGTACTTC

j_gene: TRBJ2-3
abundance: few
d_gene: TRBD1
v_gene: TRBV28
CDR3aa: CASSLGDRHTDTQYF
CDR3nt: TGTGCCAGCAGTTTGGGGGACAGGCACACAGATACGCAGTATTTT

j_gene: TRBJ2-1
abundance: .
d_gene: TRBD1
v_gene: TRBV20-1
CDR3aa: CSARDSRTGDNEQFF
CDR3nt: TGCAGTGCTAGAGATTCGAGAACAGGGGACAATGAGCAGTTCTTC

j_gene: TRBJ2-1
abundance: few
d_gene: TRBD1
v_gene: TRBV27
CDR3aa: CASRPRQGRYNEQFF
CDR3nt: TGTGCCAGCAGACCCAGACAGGGCAGATACAATGAGCAGTTCTTC

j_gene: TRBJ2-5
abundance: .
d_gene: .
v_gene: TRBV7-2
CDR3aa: CASSHPSSWETRYF
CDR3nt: TGTGCCAGCAGCCACCCCAGTAGTTGGGAGACCCGGTACTTC

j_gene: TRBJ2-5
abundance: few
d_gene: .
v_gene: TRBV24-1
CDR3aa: CATSDPRAWGETQYF
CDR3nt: TGTGCCACCAGTGACCCCAGGGCTTGGGGGGAGACCCAGTACTTC

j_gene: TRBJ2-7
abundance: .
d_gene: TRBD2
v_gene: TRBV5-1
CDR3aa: CASSQVAGNSYEQYF
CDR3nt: TGCGCCAGCAGCCAAGTAGCGGGGAACTCCTACGAGCAGTACTTC

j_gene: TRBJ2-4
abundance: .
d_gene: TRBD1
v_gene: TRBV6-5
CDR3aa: CASQQQGAGAKNIQYF
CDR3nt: TGTGCCAGCCAGCAACAGGGGGCAGGAGCCAAAAACATTCAGTACTTC

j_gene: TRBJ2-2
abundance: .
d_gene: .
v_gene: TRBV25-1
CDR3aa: CASSELGLAGTGELFF
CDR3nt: TGTGCCAGCAGTGAGCTGGGGCTAGCTGGAACCGGGGAGCTGTTTTTT

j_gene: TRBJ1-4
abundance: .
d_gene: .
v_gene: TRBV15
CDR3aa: CATSRSGGLPTNEKLFF
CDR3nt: TGTGCCACCAGCAGATCTGGGGGGCTACCAACTAATGAAAAACTGTTTTTT

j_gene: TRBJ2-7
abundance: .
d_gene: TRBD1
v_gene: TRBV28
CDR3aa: CASSSPQGLPYEQYF
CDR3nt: TGTGCCAGCAGTTCCCCACAGGGGTTACCCTACGAGCAGTACTTC

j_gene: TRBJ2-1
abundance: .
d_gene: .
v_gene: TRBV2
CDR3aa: CALRSGTDYNEQFF
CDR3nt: TGTGCACTACGGTCGGGCACCGACTACAATGAGCAGTTCTTC

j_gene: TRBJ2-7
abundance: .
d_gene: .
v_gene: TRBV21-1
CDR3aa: CASSNEDSYEQYF
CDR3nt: TGTGCCAGCAGCAATGAGGACTCCTACGAGCAGTACTTC

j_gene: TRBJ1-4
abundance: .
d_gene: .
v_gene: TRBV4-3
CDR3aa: CASRESLAATNEKLFF
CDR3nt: TGCGCCAGCAGAGAGTCCCTGGCTGCAACTAATGAAAAACTGTTTTTT

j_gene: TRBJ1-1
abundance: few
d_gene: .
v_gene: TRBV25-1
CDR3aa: CASSDRAAGATEAFF
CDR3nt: TGTGCCAGCAGTGATAGGGCAGCGGGGGCAACTGAAGCTTTCTTT

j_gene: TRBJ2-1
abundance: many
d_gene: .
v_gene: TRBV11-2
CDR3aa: CASSEGGEQFF
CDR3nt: TGTGCCAGCAGCGAAGGGGGTGAGCAGTTCTTC